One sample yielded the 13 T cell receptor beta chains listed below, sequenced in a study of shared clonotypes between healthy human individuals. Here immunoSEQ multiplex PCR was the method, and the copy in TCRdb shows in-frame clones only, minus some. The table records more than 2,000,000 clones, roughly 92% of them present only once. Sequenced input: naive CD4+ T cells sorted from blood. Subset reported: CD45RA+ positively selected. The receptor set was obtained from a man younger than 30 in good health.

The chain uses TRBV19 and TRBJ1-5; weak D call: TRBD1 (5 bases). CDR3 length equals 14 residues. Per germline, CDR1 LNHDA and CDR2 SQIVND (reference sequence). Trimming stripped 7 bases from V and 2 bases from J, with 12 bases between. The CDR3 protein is CASTGLSGNQPQHF. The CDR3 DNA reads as TGTGCCAGTACAGGGCTTTCGGGCAATCAGCCCCAGCATTTT.

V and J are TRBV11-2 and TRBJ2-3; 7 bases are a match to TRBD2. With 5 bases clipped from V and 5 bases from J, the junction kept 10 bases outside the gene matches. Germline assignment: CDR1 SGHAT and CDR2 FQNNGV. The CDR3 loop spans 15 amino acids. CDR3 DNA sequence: TGTGCCAGCAGCACGTCGGGCGGGAGAGGAGATACGCAGTATTTT. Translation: CASSTSGGRGDTQYF. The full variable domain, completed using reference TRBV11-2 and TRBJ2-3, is EAGVAQSPRYKIIEKRQSVAFWCNPISGHATLYWYQQILGQGPKLLIQFQNNGVVDDSQLPKDRFSAERLKGVDSTLKIQPAKLEDSAVYLCASSTSGGRGDTQYFGPGTRLTVL.

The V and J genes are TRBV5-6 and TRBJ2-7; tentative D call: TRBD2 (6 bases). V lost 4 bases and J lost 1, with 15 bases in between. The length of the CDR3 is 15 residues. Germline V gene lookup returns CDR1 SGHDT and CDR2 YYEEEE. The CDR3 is CASSPGTPQSYEQYF. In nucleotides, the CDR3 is TGTGCCAGCAGCCCCGGGACTCCCCAATCCTACGAGCAGTACTTC.

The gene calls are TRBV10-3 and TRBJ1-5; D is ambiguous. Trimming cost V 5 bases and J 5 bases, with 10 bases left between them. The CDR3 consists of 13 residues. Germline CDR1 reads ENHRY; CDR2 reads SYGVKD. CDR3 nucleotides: TGTGCCATCAGTCCAGGCTCCGATCAGCCCCAGCATTTT. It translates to CAISPGSDQPQHF.

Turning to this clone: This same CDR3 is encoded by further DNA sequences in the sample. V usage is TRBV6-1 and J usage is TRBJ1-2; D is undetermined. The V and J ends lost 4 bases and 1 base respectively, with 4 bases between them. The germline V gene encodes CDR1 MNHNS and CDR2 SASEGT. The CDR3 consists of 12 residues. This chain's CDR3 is CASSAFNYGYTF. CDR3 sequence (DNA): TGTGCCAGCAGTGCTTTTAACTATGGCTACACCTTC.

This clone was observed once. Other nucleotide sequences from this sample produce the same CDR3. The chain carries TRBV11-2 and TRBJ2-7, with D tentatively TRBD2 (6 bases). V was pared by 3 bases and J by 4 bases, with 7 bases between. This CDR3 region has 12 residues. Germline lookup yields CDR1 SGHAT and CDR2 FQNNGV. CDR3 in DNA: TGTGCCAGCAGCTTGCGGGGATACGAGCAGTACTTC. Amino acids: CASSLRGYEQYF.

Here the CDR3 DNA reads TGCGCCAGCAGCAGACCGGGACAGGGTTCCGAGCAGTACTTC. Translation: CASSRPGQGSEQYF. The chain employs TRBV5-1 and TRBJ2-7; 9 bases are a match to TRBD1. Trimming removed 4 bases from V and 6 bases from J; junction bases left unmatched: 8. The CDR3 length is 14 residues. In germline, CDR1 is SGHRS, CDR2 YFSETQ.

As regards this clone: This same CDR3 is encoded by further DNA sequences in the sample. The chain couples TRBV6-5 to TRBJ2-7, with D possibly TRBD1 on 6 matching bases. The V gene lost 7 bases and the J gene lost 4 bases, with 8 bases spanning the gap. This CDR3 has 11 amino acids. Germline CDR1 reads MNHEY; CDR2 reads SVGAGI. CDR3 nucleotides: TGTGCCAGCACCCAGGGGTACGAGCAGTACTTC. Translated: CASTQGYEQYF.

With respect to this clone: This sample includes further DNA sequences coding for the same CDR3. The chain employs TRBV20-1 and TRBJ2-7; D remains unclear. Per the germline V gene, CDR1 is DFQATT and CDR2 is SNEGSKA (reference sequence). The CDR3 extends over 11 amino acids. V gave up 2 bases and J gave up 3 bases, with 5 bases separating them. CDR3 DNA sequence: TGCAGTGCTAGACAGGACTACGAGCAGTACTTC. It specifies CSARQDYEQYF.

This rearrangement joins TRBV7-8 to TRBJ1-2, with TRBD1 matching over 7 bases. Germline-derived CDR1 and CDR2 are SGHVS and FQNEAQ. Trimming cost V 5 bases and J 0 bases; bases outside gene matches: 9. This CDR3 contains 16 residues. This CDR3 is CASSRDTQGANYGYTF. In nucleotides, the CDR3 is TGTGCCAGCAGCCGGGACACGCAGGGGGCTAACTATGGCTACACCTTC.

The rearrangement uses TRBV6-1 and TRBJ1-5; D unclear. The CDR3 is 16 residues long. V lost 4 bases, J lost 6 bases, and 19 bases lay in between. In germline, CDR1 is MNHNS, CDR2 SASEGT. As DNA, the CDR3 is TGTGCCAGCAGTGGTCGGGATCCAGGTCGGGGTCAGCCCCAGCATTTT. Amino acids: CASSGRDPGRGQPQHF.

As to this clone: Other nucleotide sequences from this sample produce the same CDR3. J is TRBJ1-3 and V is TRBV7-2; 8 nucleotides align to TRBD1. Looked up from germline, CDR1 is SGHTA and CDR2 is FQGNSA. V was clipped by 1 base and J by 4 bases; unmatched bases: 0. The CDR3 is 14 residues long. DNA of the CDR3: TGTGCCAGCAGCTTAGGACAGGGGGGAAACACCATATATTTT. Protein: CASSLGQGGNTIYF.

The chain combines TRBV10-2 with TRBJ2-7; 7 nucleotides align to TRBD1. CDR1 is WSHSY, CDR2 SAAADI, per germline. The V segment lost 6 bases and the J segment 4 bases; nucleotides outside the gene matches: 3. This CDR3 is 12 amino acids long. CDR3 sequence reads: CASRQGRYEQYF. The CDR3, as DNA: TGCGCCAGCAGACAGGGGCGATACGAGCAGTACTTC.